A single sample gave rise to the 28 T cell receptor beta chains below, sequenced in a study of blood T cells in healthy people across ages. Next came a second PCR, run for 7 to 11 cycles, which used a sample-barcoded 5' primer along with a J-beta primer mix. TCRdb re-called the 5' RACE reads through MiXCR, storing one row per CDR3 protein. The data show hundreds of thousands of distinct CDR3 sequences, roughly 50% seen once. Input material: blood. The receptors originated from a man in his forties in good health.

This clonotype came up a few times. The chain joins TRBV7-2 to TRBJ2-7, with TRBD2 identical over 12 bases. CDR1 and CDR2 (germline): SGHTA, FQGNSA. The CDR3 sequence is 16 residues long. V lost 5 bases and J lost 0; bases outside the gene matches: 5. The CDR3 coding sequence is TGTGCCAGCAGCACAGGACTAGCGGGACTCTCCTACGAGCAGTACTTC. Translated, it gives CASSTGLAGLSYEQYF.

In its sample, this clonotype was seen once. V usage is TRBV9 and J usage is TRBJ1-5; 10 bases map to TRBD1. Looked up from germline, CDR1 is SGDLS and CDR2 is YYNGEE. The V gene end was trimmed by 4 bases and the J gene end by 6 bases; junction bases not matched to a gene: 4. CDR3 length: 14 amino acids. This CDR3 is CASSRDRGGQPQHF. In DNA, the CDR3 is TGTGCCAGCAGCCGGGACAGGGGCGGTCAGCCCCAGCATTTT.

This chain links TRBV5-1 with TRBJ2-1, with 8 bases identical to TRBD1. CDR3 length: 16 residues. Germline V gene lookup returns CDR1 SGHRS and CDR2 YFSETQ. J gave up 2 bases and V 2 bases, and 6 bases lay outside the gene matches. DNA for the CDR3: TGCGCCAGCAGCTTTTCAGGGGGCTCCCCCTACAATGAGCAGTTCTTC. Its translation is CASSFSGGSPYNEQFF.

This clonotype was recorded a few times. The rearrangement links TRBV5-1 to TRBJ2-5, with 12 nucleotides matching TRBD2. Germline CDR1 and CDR2: SGHRS and YFSETQ. The CDR3 consists of 14 residues. Germline trimming cut 4 bases from V and 7 bases from J; bases unmatched to any gene: 5. The CDR3 bases are TGCGCCAGCAGCGGCGGACTAGCGGGGCCGACCCAGTACTTC. Encoded protein: CASSGGLAGPTQYF.

The chain has TRBV12-3 or TRBV12-4 and TRBJ1-1; TRBD1 agrees at 7 bases. CDR3 length: 18 residues. V shed 7 bases and J 1 base; nucleotides not matched to a gene: 18. CDR3 in amino acids: CASTDPAQGQIANTEAFF. The CDR3 bases are TGTGCCAGCACCGATCCCGCACAGGGGCAGATCGCGAACACTGAAGCTTTCTTT.

This clonotype was picked up a small number of times. The rearrangement uses TRBV10-3 and TRBJ1-1, with TRBD1 as a possible D gene (5 bases). The V gene's germline CDR1 is ENHRY and CDR2 SYGVKD. Trimming pared 10 bases from V and 1 base from J, leaving 13 bases between. CDR3 length: 13 amino acids. In DNA, the CDR3 is TGTGCCACCGCCACAGGAAAGAACACTGAAGCTTTCTTT. It specifies CATATGKNTEAFF.

This chain uses TRBV25-1 with TRBJ2-3, with D possibly matching TRBD2 (7 bases). The CDR3 sequence is 16 residues long. The germline V and J ends were trimmed by 8 bases and 2 bases, with 20 bases remaining between them. Germline V lookup: CDR1 MGHDK, CDR2 SYGVNS. The CDR3 sequence: CASLPLGAGDTDTQYF. The CDR3 region has the DNA TGTGCCAGCCTTCCCCTGGGGGCGGGGGACACAGATACGCAGTATTTT.

This clonotype occurred once. V and J are TRBV28 and TRBJ2-1; TRBD2 matches at 10 bases. Germline-derived CDR1 and CDR2 are MDHEN and SYDVKM. V trimming: 6 bases; J trimming: 6 bases; junction bases outside the gene matches: 8. The CDR3 runs to 15 residues. CDR3 loop: CASSRHSGGANEQFF. CDR3 DNA: TGTGCCAGCAGCCGCCACAGCGGGGGGGCCAATGAGCAGTTCTTC.

This chain uses TRBV20-1 with TRBJ2-7; 12 nucleotides line up with TRBD1. V shed 5 bases and J 1 base; nucleotides not matched to a gene: 6. The CDR3 runs 15 residues. Germline V gene lookup returns CDR1 DFQATT and CDR2 SNEGSKA (reference sequence). The CDR3 nucleotides read TGCAGTGCTCAAGGGACAGGGGGCCTTTCCTACGAGCAGTACTTC. Translating gives CSAQGTGGLSYEQYF.

This clonotype has more than one count but fewer than ten. The chain links TRBV7-2 to TRBJ2-1; unclear D gene. V lost 4 bases to trimming and J lost 5 bases, with 12 bases between them. The V gene's germline CDR1 is SGHTA and CDR2 FQGNSA. The CDR3 spans 14 residues. In DNA, the CDR3 is TGTGCCAGCAGCTCCCTACCACACAACAATGAGCAGTTCTTC. This translates into CASSSLPHNNEQFF.

V gene TRBV3-1 combines with J gene TRBJ2-5, with 10 bases matching TRBD2. The J call may be wrong; the DNA end is better matched by TRBJ2-1. The CDR3 contains 16 residues. CDR1 LGHDT and CDR2 YNNKEL come from the germline V gene (reference sequence). CDR3 in amino acids: CASSPRLAGLQETQFF. DNA for the CDR3: TGTGCCAGCAGCCCACGACTAGCGGGCCTCCAAGAGACCCAGTTCTTC.

The chain recombines TRBV10-3 with TRBJ2-1; 11 bases map to TRBD2. Germline values: CDR1 ENHRY, CDR2 SYGVKD. The CDR3 length is 15 residues. Losses at the gene ends were 5 bases for V and 3 bases for J; bases not matched to a gene: 3. The CDR3 sequence is CAISSGTSGYNEQFF. The DNA for the CDR3 is TGTGCCATCAGTTCCGGGACTAGCGGCTACAATGAGCAGTTCTTC.

This rearrangement joins TRBV20-1 to TRBJ2-3; D not resolved. Germline CDR1 reads DFQATT; CDR2 reads SNEGSKA (reference sequence). With 0 bases removed from V and 3 bases from J, the gap between germline ends came to 10 bases. This CDR3 contains 14 residues. CDR3 region: CSARDSWGTDTQYF. CDR3 DNA sequence: TGCAGTGCTAGAGATTCCTGGGGTACAGATACGCAGTATTTT.

The rearrangement links TRBV4-2 to TRBJ1-4, with D possibly TRBD1 on 5 matching bases. Trimming removed 3 bases from V and 2 bases from J, with 10 bases in between. The CDR3 runs to 15 residues. Germline V gives CDR1 LGHNA, CDR2 YNFKEQ. The CDR3 sequence is CASSQQTATNEKLFF. CDR3 nucleotides: TGTGCCAGCAGCCAGCAGACAGCTACTAATGAAAAACTGTTTTTT.

The chain combines TRBV4-1 with TRBJ1-5; D is unclear. V lost 5 bases to trimming and J lost 7 bases, with 12 bases between them. The germline V gene has CDR1 MGHRA and CDR2 YSYEKL. There are 13 residues in the CDR3. CDR3 coding DNA: TGCGCCAGCAGCTCCGGGCCTGAGCAGCCCCAGCATTTT. It is translated as CASSSGPEQPQHF.

The rearrangement uses TRBV6-1 and TRBJ1-2, with 8 bases that match TRBD1. The germline V gene has CDR1 MNHNS and CDR2 SASEGT. The CDR3 has 14 amino acids. Trimming removed 6 bases from V and 5 bases from J; junction bases left unmatched: 8. The CDR3 DNA reads TGTGCCAGCAGGGCTACAGGGGGTCCTTATGGCTACACCTTC. It specifies CASRATGGPYGYTF.

This clonotype came up a few times. The CDR3 DNA is TGTGCCAGCAGCACCAGGACGGAACCTACAGATACGCAGTATTTT. Its protein product is CASSTRTEPTDTQYF. The chain employs TRBV5-4 and TRBJ2-3; D is undetermined. Per the germline V gene, CDR1 is SGHNT and CDR2 is YYREEE (reference sequence). There are 15 residues in the CDR3. V was pared by 4 bases and J by 3 bases, with 15 bases between.

The chain joins TRBV6-1 to TRBJ1-4; the D gene is possibly TRBD1 (6 bases). The germline V gene encodes CDR1 MNHNS and CDR2 SASEGT. Trimming stripped 4 bases from V and 8 bases from J, with 17 bases between. The CDR3 runs to 15 residues. The CDR3 sequence: CASSVTSGVGEKLFF. Written as DNA, the CDR3 is TGTGCCAGCAGTGTAACCTCAGGGGTTGGAGAAAAACTGTTTTTT.

The chain is built from TRBV12-3 or TRBV12-4 and TRBJ1-6; 8 bases fit TRBD1. V lost 3 bases, J lost 7 bases, and 5 bases stayed unmatched. The CDR3 sequence is 15 residues long. This CDR3 reads CASSFTGGRNSPLHF. As DNA, the CDR3 is TGTGCCAGCAGTTTTACAGGGGGTCGGAATTCACCCCTCCACTTT.

The chain combines TRBV5-1 with TRBJ2-5, with 8 bases aligning to TRBD1. CDR3 length: 15 residues. Germline CDR1 reads SGHRS; CDR2 reads YFSETQ. V trimming: 0 bases; J trimming: 3 bases; junction bases outside the gene matches: 4. The CDR3 here is CASSLAGDRKETQYF. CDR3 bases: TGCGCCAGCAGCTTGGCCGGGGACAGGAAAGAGACCCAGTACTTC.

This clonotype was seen just once. The CDR3 here is CASSQEGDDEQYF. In DNA, the CDR3 is TGTGCCAGCAGCCAAGAGGGCGATGACGAGCAGTACTTC. This chain connects TRBV3-1 to TRBJ2-5; D call uncertain. The better agreement between TRBJ2-7 and the DNA end casts doubt on the J call. This CDR3 comprises 13 residues. CDR1 and CDR2 (germline): LGHDT, YNNKEL (reference sequence).

This chain's CDR3 is CASSYAVGTDVYGYTF. In DNA, the CDR3 is TGTGCCAGCAGTTACGCAGTCGGGACTGACGTCTATGGCTACACCTTC. This chain connects TRBV6-6 to TRBJ1-2, with a tentative D call TRBD1 (5 bases). V shed 2 bases and J shed 4 bases, with 17 bases lying between them. Germline CDR1 and CDR2: MNHNY and SVGAGI (reference sequence). This CDR3 is built from 16 residues.

This chain connects TRBV6-5 to TRBJ1-6; D gene uncertain. V lost 3 bases, J lost 8 bases, and 14 bases lay in between. The CDR3 length is 15 residues. Germline loops: CDR1 MNHEY, CDR2 SVGAGI. The CDR3 region is CASSYQQNKDSPLHF. The CDR3, as DNA: TGTGCCAGCAGTTATCAGCAAAACAAGGATTCACCCCTCCACTTT.

The genes are TRBV29-1 and TRBJ2-2; the D call may be TRBD1 or TRBD2 (6 bases each). V lost 4 bases and J 7 bases, leaving 13 bases between the germline ends. CDR1 and CDR2 (germline): SQVTM, ANQGSEA. The CDR3 contains 13 residues. The chain's CDR3 is CSVASGGVGELFF. The DNA for the CDR3 is TGCAGCGTTGCTTCCGGGGGCGTCGGGGAGCTGTTTTTT.

The chain's CDR3 is CASSLDPMRNEQYF. The CDR3 nucleotides read TGTGCCAGCAGTCTAGACCCCATGAGGAATGAGCAGTACTTC. The V gene is TRBV14, the J gene TRBJ2-5, with D unresolved. Trimming removed 6 bases from V and 11 bases from J, with 22 bases in between. Looked up from germline, CDR1 is SGHDN and CDR2 is FVKESK. The CDR3 spans 14 residues.

This clonotype was observed a single time. The V call is TRBV3-1, the J call TRBJ1-2; tentative D call: TRBD1 (5 bases). V lost 3 bases, J lost 3 bases, and 20 bases lay in between. Germline CDR1 LGHDT, CDR2 YNNKEL (reference sequence). The CDR3 is 17 amino acids. This CDR3 is CASSHRTRKGVHYGYTF. CDR3 bases: TGTGCCAGCAGCCATAGGACCCGGAAAGGGGTTCACTATGGCTACACCTTC.

The CDR3 nucleotides read TGTGCCAGCTACGACGGGACAGGGGGCGTGCACACTGAAGCTTTCTTT. Amino acids: CASYDGTGGVHTEAFF. The gene calls are TRBV12-3 or TRBV12-4 and TRBJ1-1, with 12 bases identical to TRBD1. This CDR3 has 16 amino acids. V shed 8 bases, J shed 3 bases, and the junction held 10 bases outside the gene matches.

This clonotype showed up just a few times. The rearrangement joins TRBV2 to TRBJ2-1; a weak D match, TRBD2 (5 bases). CDR3 length: 15 residues. Trimming took off 2 bases at V and 0 bases at J, with 8 bases between the two ends. Germline values: CDR1 SNHLY, CDR2 FYNNEI. Here the CDR3 DNA reads TGTGCCAGCAGTGAAACCACTAGCTCCTACAATGAGCAGTTCTTC. It codes for CASSETTSSYNEQFF.